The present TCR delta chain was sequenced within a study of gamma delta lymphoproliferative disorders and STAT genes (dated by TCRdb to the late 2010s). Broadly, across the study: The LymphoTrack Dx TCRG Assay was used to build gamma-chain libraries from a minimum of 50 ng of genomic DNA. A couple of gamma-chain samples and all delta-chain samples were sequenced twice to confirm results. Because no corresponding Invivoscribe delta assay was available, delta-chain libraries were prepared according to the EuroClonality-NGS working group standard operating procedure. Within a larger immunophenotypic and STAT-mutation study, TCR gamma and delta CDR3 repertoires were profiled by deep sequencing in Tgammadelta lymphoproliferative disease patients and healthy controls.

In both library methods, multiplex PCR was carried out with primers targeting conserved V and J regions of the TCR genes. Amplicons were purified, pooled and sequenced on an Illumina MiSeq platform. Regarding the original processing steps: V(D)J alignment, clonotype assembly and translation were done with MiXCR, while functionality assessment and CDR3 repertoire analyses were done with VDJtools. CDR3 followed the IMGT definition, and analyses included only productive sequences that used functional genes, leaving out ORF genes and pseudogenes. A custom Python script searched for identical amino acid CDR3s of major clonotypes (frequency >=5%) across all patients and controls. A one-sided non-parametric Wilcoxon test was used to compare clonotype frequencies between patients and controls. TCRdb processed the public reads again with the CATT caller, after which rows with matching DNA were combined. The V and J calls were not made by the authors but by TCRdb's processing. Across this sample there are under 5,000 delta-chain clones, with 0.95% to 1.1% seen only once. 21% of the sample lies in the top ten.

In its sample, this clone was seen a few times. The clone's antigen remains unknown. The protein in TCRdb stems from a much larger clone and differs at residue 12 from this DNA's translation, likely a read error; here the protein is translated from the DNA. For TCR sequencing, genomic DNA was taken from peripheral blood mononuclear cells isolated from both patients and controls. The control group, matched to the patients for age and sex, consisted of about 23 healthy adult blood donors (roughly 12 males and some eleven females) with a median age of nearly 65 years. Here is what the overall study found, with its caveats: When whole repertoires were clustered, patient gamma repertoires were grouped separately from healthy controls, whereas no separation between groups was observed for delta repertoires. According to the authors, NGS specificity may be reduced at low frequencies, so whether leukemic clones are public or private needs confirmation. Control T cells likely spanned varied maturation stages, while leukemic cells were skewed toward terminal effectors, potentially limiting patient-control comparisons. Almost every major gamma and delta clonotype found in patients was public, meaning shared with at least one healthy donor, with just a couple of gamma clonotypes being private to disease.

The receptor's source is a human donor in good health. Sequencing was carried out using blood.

The nucleotides read TGTGCCTGTGACAGCCTGGGGGATACTCTGTACTCCGATAAACTCATCTTT. Its coded protein is CACDSLGDTLYSDKLIF. The V and J segments used are TRDV2 and TRDJ1; the central 11 bases match TRDD3. V is pruned by 2 bases and J by 3 bases, leaving 10 bases of the junction without a gene match. Based on the germline V gene, the CDR1 and CDR2 sequences are GEAIGNYY and EKD. Taken from cysteine to phenylalanine, the CDR3 has 17 residues. Only the CDR3 DNA is retained, 51 bases long and in frame from the first base.